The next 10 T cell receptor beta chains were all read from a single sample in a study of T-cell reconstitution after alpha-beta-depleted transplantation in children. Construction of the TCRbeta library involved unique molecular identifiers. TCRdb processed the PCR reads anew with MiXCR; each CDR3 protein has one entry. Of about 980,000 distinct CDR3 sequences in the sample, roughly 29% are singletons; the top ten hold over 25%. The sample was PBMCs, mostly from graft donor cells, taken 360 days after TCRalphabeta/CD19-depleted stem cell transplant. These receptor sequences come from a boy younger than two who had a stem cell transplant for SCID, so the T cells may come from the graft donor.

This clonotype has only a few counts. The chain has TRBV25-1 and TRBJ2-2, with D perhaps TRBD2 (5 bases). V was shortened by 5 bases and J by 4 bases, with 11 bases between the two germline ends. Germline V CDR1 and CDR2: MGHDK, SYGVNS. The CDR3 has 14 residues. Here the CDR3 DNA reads TGTGCCAGCAGTCCGAACGCGGGCACCGGGGAGCTGTTTTTT. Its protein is CASSPNAGTGELFF.

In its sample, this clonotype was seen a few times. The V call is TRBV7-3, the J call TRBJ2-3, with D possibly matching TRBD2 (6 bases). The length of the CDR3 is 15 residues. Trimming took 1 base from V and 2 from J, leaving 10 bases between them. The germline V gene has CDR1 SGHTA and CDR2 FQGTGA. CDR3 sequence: CASSLNGGTTDTQYF. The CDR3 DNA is TGTGCCAGCAGCTTAAACGGCGGGACCACAGATACGCAGTATTTT.

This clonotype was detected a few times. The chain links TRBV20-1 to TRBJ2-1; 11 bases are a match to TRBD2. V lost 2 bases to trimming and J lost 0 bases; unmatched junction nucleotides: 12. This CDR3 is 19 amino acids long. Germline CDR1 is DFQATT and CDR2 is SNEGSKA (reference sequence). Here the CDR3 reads CSARPTLAGAPSSYNEQFF. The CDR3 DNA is TGCAGTGCTAGACCTACACTAGCGGGGGCCCCAAGCTCCTACAATGAGCAGTTCTTC.

The CDR3 coding sequence is TGTGCCAGCAAGGGGAGCGGGGGCCCCTACGAGCAGTACTTC. Translated: CASKGSGGPYEQYF. The rearrangement links TRBV6-2 or TRBV6-3 to TRBJ2-7; 8 nucleotides align to TRBD2. Germline lookup yields CDR1 MNHEY and CDR2 SVGEGT. The ends lost 7 bases at V and 2 bases at J; junction bases unmatched: 7. CDR3 length: 14 amino acids.

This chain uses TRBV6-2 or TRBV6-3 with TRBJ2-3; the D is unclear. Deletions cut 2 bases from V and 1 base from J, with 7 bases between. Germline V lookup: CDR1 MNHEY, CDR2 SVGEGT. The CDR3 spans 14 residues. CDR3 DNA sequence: TGTGCCAGCAGTTACGTGACCCGCACAGATACGCAGTATTTT. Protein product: CASSYVTRTDTQYF.

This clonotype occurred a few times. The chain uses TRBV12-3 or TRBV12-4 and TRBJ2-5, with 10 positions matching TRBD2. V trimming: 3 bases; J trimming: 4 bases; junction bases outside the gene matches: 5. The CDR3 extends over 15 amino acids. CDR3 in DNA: TGTGCCAGCAGTTTTCCACTAGCGGGGACAGAGACCCAGTACTTC. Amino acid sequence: CASSFPLAGTETQYF.

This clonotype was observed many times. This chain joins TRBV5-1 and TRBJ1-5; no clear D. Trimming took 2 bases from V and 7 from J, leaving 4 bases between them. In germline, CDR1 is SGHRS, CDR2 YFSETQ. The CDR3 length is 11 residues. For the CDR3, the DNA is TGCGCCAGCAGCTTCCACCAGCCCCAGCATTTT. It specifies CASSFHQPQHF.

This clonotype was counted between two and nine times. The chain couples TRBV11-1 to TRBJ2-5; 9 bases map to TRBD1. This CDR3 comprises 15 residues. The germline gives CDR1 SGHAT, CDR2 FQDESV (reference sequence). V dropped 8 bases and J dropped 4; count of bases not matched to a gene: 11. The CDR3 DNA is TGTGCCAGCGAGCTCCCGGGACAGGGAGGAGAGACCCAGTACTTC. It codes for CASELPGQGGETQYF.

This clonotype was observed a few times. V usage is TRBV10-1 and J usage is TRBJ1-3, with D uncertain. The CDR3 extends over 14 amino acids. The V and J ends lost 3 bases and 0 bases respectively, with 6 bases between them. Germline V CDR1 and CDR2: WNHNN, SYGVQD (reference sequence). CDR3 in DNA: TGCGCCAGCAGTGACCTCCCCTCTGGAAACACCATATATTTT. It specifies CASSDLPSGNTIYF.

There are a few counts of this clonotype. The CDR3: CASSLFRGASSTDTQYF. CDR3 DNA: TGTGCCAGCAGCTTGTTTAGGGGGGCGTCTAGCACAGATACGCAGTATTTT. The chain uses TRBV7-8 and TRBJ2-3; the D gene could be TRBD1 or TRBD2 (6 bases each). Trimming cost V 3 bases and J 0 bases, with 16 bases left between them. The CDR3 has 17 amino acids. The V gene's germline CDR1 is SGHVS and CDR2 FQNEAQ.